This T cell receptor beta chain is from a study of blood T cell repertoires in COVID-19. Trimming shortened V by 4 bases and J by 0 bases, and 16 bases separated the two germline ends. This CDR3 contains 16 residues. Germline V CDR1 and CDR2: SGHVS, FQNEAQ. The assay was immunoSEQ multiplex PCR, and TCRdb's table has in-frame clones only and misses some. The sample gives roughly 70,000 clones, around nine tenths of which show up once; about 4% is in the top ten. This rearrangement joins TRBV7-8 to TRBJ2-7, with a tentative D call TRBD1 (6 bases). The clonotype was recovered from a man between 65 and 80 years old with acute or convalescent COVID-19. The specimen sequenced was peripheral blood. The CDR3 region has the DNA TGTGCCAGCAGCTCCAGGAACAGGGTGCCCTCCTACGAGCAGTACTTC. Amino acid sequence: CASSSRNRVPSYEQYF.